The 18 T cell receptor beta chains presented below share a single source sample, sequenced in a study of cytomegalovirus exposure and HLA in healthy donors. Vbeta (60) and Jbeta (13) primers were used in the PCR. TCRdb keeps only in-frame clones here, not all; method: immunoSEQ multiplex PCR. This sample has 90,000 to 120,000 clones, with roughly 87% found just once. The sequenced material came from PBMCs. The receptors derive from a man younger than 45 in good health and CMV-seropositive.

The chain has TRBV30 and TRBJ2-3; TRBD2 matches at 10 bases. This CDR3 comprises 13 residues. CDR1 and CDR2 from the germline V gene are GTSNPN and SVGIG (reference sequence). Trimming cost V 4 bases and J 6 bases; bases outside gene matches: 4. CDR3 sequence reads: CAWTSGGSDTQYF. CDR3 bases: TGTGCCTGGACTAGCGGGGGTAGCGATACGCAGTATTTT.

The chain combines TRBV6-4 with TRBJ2-1; maybe TRBD2 (5 bases). Trimming cost V 4 bases and J 1 base, with 11 bases left between them. The CDR3 has 15 residues. The germline gives CDR1 MRHNA, CDR2 SNTAGT. CDR3 sequence reads: CASSGAPGSYNEQFF. CDR3 bases: TGTGCCAGCAGTGGGGCCCCGGGGTCCTACAATGAGCAGTTCTTC.

The chain recombines TRBV12-5 with TRBJ2-3, with TRBD1 as a possible D gene (6 bases). Germline V CDR1 and CDR2: LGHNT, FRNRAP. The ends were cut back, 0 bases at V and 1 base at J, with 14 bases in the middle. CDR3 length: 17 amino acids. In DNA, the CDR3 is TGTGCTAGTGGTTTGGTACTAGGGGGACAAGGCACAGATACGCAGTATTTT. Translating it yields CASGLVLGGQGTDTQYF. The variable domain in full, with the rest retrieved from reference TRBV12-5 and TRBJ2-3, is DARVTQTPRHKVTEMGQEVTMRCQPILGHNTVFWYRQTMMQGLELLAYFRNRAPLDDSGMPKDRFSAEMPDATLATLKIQPSEPRDSAVYFCASGLVLGGQGTDTQYFGPGTRLTVL.

This clone was recorded only once. This chain connects TRBV10-1 to TRBJ2-2; 7 bases agree with TRBD2. The germline CDR1 and CDR2 sequences are WNHNN and SYGVQD (reference sequence). V was pared by 7 bases and J by 10 bases, with 9 bases of the junction left unmatched. The CDR3 consists of 13 residues. CDR3 DNA sequence: TGCGCCAGCAAACGGGGGGAGTCGACGGAGCTGTTTTTT. This gives the protein CASKRGESTELFF.

This clone was counted once. The chain recombines TRBV5-1 with TRBJ1-5, with D maybe TRBD1 (5 bases). Trimming took off 0 bases at V and 0 bases at J, with 13 bases between the two ends. Per the germline V gene, CDR1 is SGHRS and CDR2 is YFSETQ. This CDR3 has 17 amino acids. In nucleotides, the CDR3 is TGCGCCAGCAGCTTGGGGGAGCGGGGACTTAGCAATCAGCCCCAGCATTTT. Its protein product is CASSLGERGLSNQPQHF.

The rearrangement joins TRBV7-9 to TRBJ1-2, with D possibly matching TRBD1 (6 bases). Between the trimmed V and J ends, which lost 3 bases and 4 bases, there was a span of 9 bases. CDR1 SEHNR and CDR2 FQNEAQ come from the germline V gene (reference sequence). The CDR3 length is 13 residues. The CDR3 loop is CASSFGQLYGYTF. CDR3 nucleotide sequence: TGTGCCAGCAGCTTTGGACAGCTCTATGGCTACACCTTC.

In its sample, this clone was seen a few times. A read error may account for a junction end that differs from germline. The V and J genes are TRBV7-9 and TRBJ1-6, with a possible D match to TRBD1 (5 bases). In germline, CDR1 is SEHNR, CDR2 FQNEAQ (reference sequence). CDR3 length: 15 residues. CDR3 in DNA: TGTTCCAGCAGCTTTTATACAGGTACTGGATCACCCCTCCACTTT. Translating gives CSSSFYTGTGSPLHF.

The V gene is TRBV10-3, the J gene TRBJ1-6, with unresolved D. Germline CDR1 and CDR2: ENHRY and SYGVKD. This CDR3 is built from 13 residues. Trimming stripped 7 bases from V and 6 bases from J, with 10 bases between. CDR3 residues: CAIINRFNSPLHF. The CDR3 DNA sequence: TGTGCCATCATTAACAGATTTAATTCACCCCTCCACTTT.

The chain carries TRBV6-5 and TRBJ1-1; unclear D gene. CDR1 MNHEY and CDR2 SVGAGI come from the germline V gene. This CDR3 is 12 amino acids long. V was cut by 7 bases and J by 2 bases, with 8 bases left in between. CDR3 sequence reads: CASKEHNTEAFF. The CDR3 coding sequence is TGTGCCAGCAAAGAACATAACACTGAAGCTTTCTTT.

CDR3 nucleotide sequence: TGCGCCAGCAGTATACAGTCCATGAACACTGAAGCTTTCTTT. It codes for CASSIQSMNTEAFF. V and J are TRBV10-2 and TRBJ1-1; no firm D call. This CDR3 is 14 amino acids long. Germline-derived CDR1 and CDR2 are WSHSY and SAAADI. V lost 5 bases and J lost 0, with 10 bases in between.

The chain uses TRBV18 and TRBJ2-7, with a weak D call TRBD2 (5 bases). Germline-derived CDR1 and CDR2 are KGHSH and LQKENI. The CDR3 contains 14 residues. Trimming removed 1 base at V and 7 bases at J, with 14 bases between. CDR3 region: CASSPQREPGEQYF. The CDR3, as DNA: TGTGCCAGCTCACCACAGAGGGAGCCCGGGGAGCAGTACTTC.

The chain combines TRBV5-1 with TRBJ2-7, with 7 positions matching TRBD2. The V gene's germline CDR1 is SGHRS and CDR2 YFSETQ. J was trimmed by 2 bases and V by 3 bases; bases with no gene match: 8. This CDR3 is 15 amino acids long. CDR3 protein: CASSSYGGGAYEQYF. For the CDR3, the DNA is TGCGCCAGCAGCTCCTATGGGGGGGGAGCCTACGAGCAGTACTTC.

The chain combines TRBV29-1 with TRBJ2-7; D is possibly TRBD2 (6 bases). The V end lost 5 bases, the J end lost 7 bases, and 18 bases lay between the germline ends. CDR3 length: 13 amino acids. Germline V gene sequence: CDR1 SQVTM, CDR2 ANQGSEA. As DNA, the CDR3 is TGCAGCGTTTCTGGCGGGGCGGAATGGGAGCAGTACTTC. Protein product: CSVSGGAEWEQYF.

This clone was detected a few times. V and J are TRBV5-1 and TRBJ1-2; 7 bases align to TRBD1. Germline CDR1 is SGHRS and CDR2 is YFSETQ. V trimming: 3 bases; J trimming: 8 bases; junction bases outside the gene matches: 10. CDR3 length equals 14 residues. CDR3 in DNA: TGCGCCAGCAGCTCCCCCAGTACAGGGGAAGGCTACACCTTC. It encodes CASSSPSTGEGYTF. Looking up the rest from reference TRBV5-1 and TRBJ1-2 gives the full variable domain: KAGVTQTPRYLIKTRGQQVTLSCSPISGHRSVSWYQQTPGQGLQFLFEYFSETQRNKGNFPGRFSGRQFSNSRSEMNVSTLELGDSALYLCASSSPSTGEGYTFGSGTRLTVV.

The chain has TRBV5-1 and TRBJ2-2, with 13 bases identical to TRBD2. CDR3 length: 18 amino acids. Germline loops: CDR1 SGHRS, CDR2 YFSETQ. V shed 0 bases and J 7 bases; nucleotides not matched to a gene: 9. CDR3 bases: TGCGCCAGCAGCTTGGGGACTAGCGGGGGACAACCAATCGGGGAGCTGTTTTTT. It translates to CASSLGTSGGQPIGELFF.

This clone was observed once. The J gene is TRBJ2-1, the V gene TRBV2; D perhaps matches TRBD2 (6 bases). Germline CDR1 is SNHLY and CDR2 is FYNNEI. CDR3 length: 17 amino acids. V shed 1 base and J shed 1 base, with 14 bases lying between them. CDR3 nucleotides: TGTGCCAGCAGTGAAGGGCCGGTCGCGGGGTCCTACAATGAGCAGTTCTTC. Its protein is CASSEGPVAGSYNEQFF.

The CDR3 loop is CASSTGTPGGQYF. CDR3 DNA: TGCGCCAGCAGTACCGGGACCCCGGGGGGTCAGTACTTC. This rearrangement joins TRBV10-2 to TRBJ2-4, with 7 nucleotides matching TRBD2. V gave up 5 bases and J gave up 12 bases; unmatched junction bases: 10. Germline V gene lookup returns CDR1 WSHSY and CDR2 SAAADI. This CDR3 is built from 13 residues.

V gene TRBV5-1 combines with J gene TRBJ2-3; TRBD2 matches 7 bases. This CDR3 is 15 amino acids long. Trimming cost V 7 bases and J 3 bases; bases outside gene matches: 11. Germline CDR1 and CDR2: SGHRS and YFSETQ. CDR3 loop: CASQGPAGITDTQYF. As DNA, the CDR3 is TGCGCCAGCCAGGGTCCAGCGGGGATTACAGATACGCAGTATTTT.